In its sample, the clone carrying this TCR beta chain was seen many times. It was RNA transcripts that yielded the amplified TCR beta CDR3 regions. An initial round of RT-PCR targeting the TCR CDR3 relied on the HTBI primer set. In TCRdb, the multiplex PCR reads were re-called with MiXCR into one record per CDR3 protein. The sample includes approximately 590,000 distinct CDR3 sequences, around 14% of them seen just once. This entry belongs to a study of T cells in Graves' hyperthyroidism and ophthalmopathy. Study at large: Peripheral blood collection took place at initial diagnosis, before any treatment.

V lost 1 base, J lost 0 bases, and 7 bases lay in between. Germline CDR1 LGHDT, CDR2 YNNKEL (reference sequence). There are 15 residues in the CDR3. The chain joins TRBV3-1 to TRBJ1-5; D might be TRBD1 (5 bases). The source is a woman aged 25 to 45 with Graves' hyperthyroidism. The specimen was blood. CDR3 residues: CASSQGQNSNQPQHF. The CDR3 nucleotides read TGTGCCAGCAGCCAAGGACAGAATAGCAATCAGCCCCAGCATTTT.